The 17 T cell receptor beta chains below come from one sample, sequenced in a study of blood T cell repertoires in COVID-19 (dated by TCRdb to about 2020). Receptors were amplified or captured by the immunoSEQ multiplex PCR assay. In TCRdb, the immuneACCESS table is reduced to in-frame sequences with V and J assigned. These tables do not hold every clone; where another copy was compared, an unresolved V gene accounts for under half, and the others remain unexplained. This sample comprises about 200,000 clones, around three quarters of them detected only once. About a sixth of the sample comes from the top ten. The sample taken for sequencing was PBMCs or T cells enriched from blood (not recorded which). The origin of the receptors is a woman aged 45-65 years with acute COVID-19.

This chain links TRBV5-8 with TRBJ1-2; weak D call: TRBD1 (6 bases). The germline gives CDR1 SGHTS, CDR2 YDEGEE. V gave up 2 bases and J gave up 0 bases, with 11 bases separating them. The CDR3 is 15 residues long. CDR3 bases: TGTGCCAGCAGCTTTAGGGGGTCGGCTAACTATGGCTACACCTTC. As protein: CASSFRGSANYGYTF.

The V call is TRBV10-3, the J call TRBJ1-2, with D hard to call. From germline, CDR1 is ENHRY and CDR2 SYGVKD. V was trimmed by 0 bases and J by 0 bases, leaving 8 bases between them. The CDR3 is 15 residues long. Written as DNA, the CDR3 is TGTGCCATCAGTGAGTCGTCGGGAGCTAACTATGGCTACACCTTC. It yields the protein CAISESSGANYGYTF.

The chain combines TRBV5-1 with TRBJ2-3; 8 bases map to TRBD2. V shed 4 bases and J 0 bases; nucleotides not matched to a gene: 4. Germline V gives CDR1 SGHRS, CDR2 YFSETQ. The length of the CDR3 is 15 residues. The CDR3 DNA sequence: TGCGCCAGCAGCCTGACTAGCGCTAGCACAGATACGCAGTATTTT. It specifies CASSLTSASTDTQYF. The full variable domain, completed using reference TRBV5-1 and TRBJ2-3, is KAGVTQTPRYLIKTRGQQVTLSCSPISGHRSVSWYQQTPGQGLQFLFEYFSETQRNKGNFPGRFSGRQFSNSRSEMNVSTLELGDSALYLCASSLTSASTDTQYFGPGTRLTVL.

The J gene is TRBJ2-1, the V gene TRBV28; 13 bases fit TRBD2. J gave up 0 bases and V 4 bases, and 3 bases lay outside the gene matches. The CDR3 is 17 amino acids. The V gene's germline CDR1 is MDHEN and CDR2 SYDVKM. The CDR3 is CASSSRTSGSSYNEQFF. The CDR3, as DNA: TGTGCCAGCAGTTCCCGGACTAGCGGGAGCTCCTACAATGAGCAGTTCTTC. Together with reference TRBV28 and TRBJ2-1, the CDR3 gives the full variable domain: DVKVTQSSRYLVKRTGEKVFLECVQDMDHENMFWYRQDPGLGLRLIYFSYDVKMKEKGDIPEGYSVSREKKERFSLILESASTNQTSMYLCASSSRTSGSSYNEQFFGPGTRLTVL.

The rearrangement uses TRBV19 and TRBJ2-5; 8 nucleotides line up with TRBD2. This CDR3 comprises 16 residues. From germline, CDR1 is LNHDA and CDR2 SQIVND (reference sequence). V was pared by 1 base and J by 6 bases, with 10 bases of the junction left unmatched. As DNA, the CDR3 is TGTGCCAGTAGTATAGCGGACGGGGGGGCCCTAAAGACCCAGTACTTC. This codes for CASSIADGGALKTQYF.

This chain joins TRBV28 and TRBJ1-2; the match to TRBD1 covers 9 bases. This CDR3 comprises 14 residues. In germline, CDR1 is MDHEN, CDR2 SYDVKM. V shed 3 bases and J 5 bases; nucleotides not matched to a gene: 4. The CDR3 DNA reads TGTGCCAGCAGTTTGGGGACAGGGTTGTATGGCTACACCTTC. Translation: CASSLGTGLYGYTF.

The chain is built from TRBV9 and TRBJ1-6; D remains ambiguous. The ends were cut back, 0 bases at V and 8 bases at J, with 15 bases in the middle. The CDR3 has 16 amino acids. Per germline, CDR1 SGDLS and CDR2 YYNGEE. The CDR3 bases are TGTGCCAGCAGCGTAGGGTCTCCCCGGGAGGATTCACCCCTCCACTTT. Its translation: CASSVGSPREDSPLHF.

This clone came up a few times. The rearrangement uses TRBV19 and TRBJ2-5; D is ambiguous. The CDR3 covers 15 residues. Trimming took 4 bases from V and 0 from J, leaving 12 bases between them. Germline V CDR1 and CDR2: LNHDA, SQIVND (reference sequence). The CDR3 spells CASSTRLSNQETQYF. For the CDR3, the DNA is TGTGCCAGTAGTACCCGTTTGTCTAACCAAGAGACCCAGTACTTC.

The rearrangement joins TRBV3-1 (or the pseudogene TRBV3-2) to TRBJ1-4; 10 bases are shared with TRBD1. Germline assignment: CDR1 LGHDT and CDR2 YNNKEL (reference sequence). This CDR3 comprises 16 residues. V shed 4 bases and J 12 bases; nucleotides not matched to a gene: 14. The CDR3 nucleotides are TGTGCCAGCAGCCCCCCCCTCGGGACAGGGGCTCGAGAACTGTTTTTT. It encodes CASSPPLGTGARELFF.

This CDR3 reads CASSFTGTRGYTF. The CDR3 DNA reads as TGTGCCAGCAGTTTCACGGGAACGAGGGGCTACACCTTC. The J gene is TRBJ1-2, the V gene TRBV12-3 or TRBV12-4, with no clear D. The CDR3 spans 13 residues. Trimming cost V 3 bases and J 8 bases, with 13 bases left between them.

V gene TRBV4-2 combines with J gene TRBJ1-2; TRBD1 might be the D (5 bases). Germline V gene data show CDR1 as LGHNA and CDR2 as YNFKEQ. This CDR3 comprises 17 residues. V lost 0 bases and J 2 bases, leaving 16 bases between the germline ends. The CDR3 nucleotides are TGTGCCAGCAGCCAAGATACGAATCGGGGGGGGAACTATGGCTACACCTTC. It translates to CASSQDTNRGGNYGYTF.

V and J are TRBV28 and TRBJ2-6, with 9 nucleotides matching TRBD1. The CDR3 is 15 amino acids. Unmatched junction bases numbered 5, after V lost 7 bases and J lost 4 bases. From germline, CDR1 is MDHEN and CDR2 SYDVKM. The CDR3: CASMGTGSGANVLTF. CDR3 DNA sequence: TGTGCCAGCATGGGGACAGGGAGCGGGGCCAACGTCCTGACTTTC.

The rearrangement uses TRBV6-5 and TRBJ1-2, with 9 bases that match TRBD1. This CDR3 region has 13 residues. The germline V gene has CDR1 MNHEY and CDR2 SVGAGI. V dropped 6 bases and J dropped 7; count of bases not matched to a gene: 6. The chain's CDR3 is CASRPGQGGGYTF. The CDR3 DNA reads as TGTGCCAGCAGACCGGGACAGGGTGGTGGCTACACCTTC.

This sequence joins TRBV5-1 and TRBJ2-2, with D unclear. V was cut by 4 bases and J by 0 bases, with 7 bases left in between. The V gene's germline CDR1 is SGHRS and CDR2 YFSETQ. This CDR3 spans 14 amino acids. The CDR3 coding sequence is TGCGCCAGCAGCACTTACGCGAACACCGGGGAGCTGTTTTTT. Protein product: CASSTYANTGELFF.

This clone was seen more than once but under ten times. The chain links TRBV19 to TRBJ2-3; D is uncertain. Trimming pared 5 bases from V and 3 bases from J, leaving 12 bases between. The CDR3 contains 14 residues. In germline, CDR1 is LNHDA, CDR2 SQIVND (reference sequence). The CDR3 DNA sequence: TGTGCCAGTAGTTGGGCAGCCAAAACAGATACGCAGTATTTT. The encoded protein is CASSWAAKTDTQYF.

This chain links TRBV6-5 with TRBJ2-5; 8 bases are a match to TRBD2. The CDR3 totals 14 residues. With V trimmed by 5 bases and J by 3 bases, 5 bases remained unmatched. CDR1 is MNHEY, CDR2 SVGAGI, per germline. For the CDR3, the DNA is TGTGCCAGCAGTCCAGGACTAGCCGAAGAGACCCAGTACTTC. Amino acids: CASSPGLAEETQYF.

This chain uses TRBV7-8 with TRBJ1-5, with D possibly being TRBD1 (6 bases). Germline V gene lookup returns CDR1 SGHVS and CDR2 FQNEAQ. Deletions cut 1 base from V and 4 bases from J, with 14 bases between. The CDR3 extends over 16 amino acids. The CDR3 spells CASSLGTTGPNQPQHF. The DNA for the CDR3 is TGTGCCAGCAGCTTAGGGACGACAGGCCCTAATCAGCCCCAGCATTTT.